This TCR beta chain was recorded in a study of blood T cell repertoires in COVID-19. At the level of the study: Nucleic acid was either cDNA or gDNA, and it came from T cells, B-cell-depleted T cells, or PBMCs.

The V end lost 0 bases, the J end lost 4 bases, and 12 bases lay between the germline ends. The germline V gene has CDR1 MNHEY and CDR2 SVGAGI. The CDR3 spans 15 residues. Assay used: immunoSEQ multiplex PCR; TCRdb lists only in-frame clones, some missing. The sample has about 140,000 clones; about 79% are singletons. Across 20 to 25 US areas, participants ranged in age from about 18 to 90 years. Donors in Cohort 3 who had recovered were those with two negative PCRs, healthcare professional clearance, or resolution of their symptoms. J is TRBJ1-2 and V is TRBV6-5, with D perhaps TRBD1 (5 bases). The TCR was taken from a woman aged 50 to 60 who had recovered from COVID-19. Sequenced sample: PBMCs or T cells enriched from blood (not recorded which). CDR3 sequence reads: CASSYSIRGTYGYTF. The CDR3 DNA is TGTGCCAGCAGTTACTCGATTCGGGGGACCTATGGCTACACCTTC.